This T cell receptor (beta chain) was captured by sequencing in a study of cytomegalovirus exposure and HLA in healthy donors. PCR primers comprised 60 Vbeta and 13 Jbeta primers. Authors' methods: Approximately 11 million of the approximately 80 million unique TCR beta chains counted in a later analysis were shared. Produced via immunoSEQ multiplex PCR; TCRdb's table is partial and in-frame only. Clone size and V and J calls were adopted from that table, with D and trimming inferred from the DNA. Here the sample spans some 150,000 clones, 70% to 80% being singletons. Turning to this clone: No antigen is known for it. This same CDR3 is encoded by further DNA sequences in the sample.

Broader study findings: V- and J-gene trimming of TCR beta was linked (in a later analysis) to a missense DCLRE1C variant.

The germline V gene has CDR1 SGHRS and CDR2 YFSETQ. The CDR3 loop spans 13 amino acids. Trimming took 0 bases from V and 4 from J, leaving 5 bases between them. The sample consisted of PBMCs. This chain uses TRBV5-1 with TRBJ2-1; no definite D call. This clonotype was sampled from a female donor in good health and CMV-seronegative. The CDR3 nucleotides read TGCGCCAGCAGCTTGGACGGGTACAATGAGCAGTTCTTC. Translation: CASSLDGYNEQFF.